This note documents a single T cell receptor beta chain sequence. The antigen is unknown. The entry originates in a study of OX40 agonist ivuxolimab in advanced cancers. Study-wide context: It was ivuxolimab, an agonistic anti-OX40 (CD134) antibody, that patients were treated with. Patients in dose escalation had liver, melanoma, kidney or head and neck cancers. Antecedent anti-PD-1, anti-PD-L1 or anti-CTLA-4 therapy was permissible, with 30% to 50% having received some.

Data came from immunoSEQ multiplex PCR; TCRdb stores just in-frame clones and leaves some out. Found here are about 86,000 clones, roughly nine tenths of them singletons; the top ten hold roughly 1.5%. With 5 bases removed from V and 6 bases from J, the gap between germline ends came to 14 bases. Per the germline V gene, CDR1 is MNHEY and CDR2 is SMNVEV (reference sequence). The length of the CDR3 is 14 residues. Broader study findings: CD4+ and CD8+ blood T cells expanded clonally by week 6 at 0.1 to 3.0 mg/kg.

This chain connects TRBV27 to TRBJ2-1; possibly TRBD1 or TRBD2 for D (6 bases each). The sequence was obtained from an adult with an advanced solid tumor such as melanoma, head and neck, liver or kidney cancer. This sample comprised CD4+ or CD8+ T cells sorted from blood, obtained in a trial of the OX40 agonist ivuxolimab. CDR3 residues: CASSQGREFNEQFF. CDR3 nucleotide sequence: TGTGCCAGCAGTCAGGGGCGGGAATTCAATGAGCAGTTCTTC.